A selection of T cell receptor beta chains follows, all from one sample in a study of T-cell memory formation after mild COVID-19. TCRdb ran MiXCR on the 5' RACE reads and lists one entry per CDR3 protein. Of approximately 490,000 distinct CDR3 sequences in the sample, roughly 20% were seen once. What was sequenced was PBMCs or a T cell subset sorted from them (not recorded which). The receptors shown here come from an adult woman who had mild COVID-19 (a few samples of this study predate the infection). Cell type and time point are not known. The conserved cysteine and the conserved F or W are not part of the CDR3 here. Fields, in order: V gene, CDR3 length, J gene, CDR3 protein.

TRBV2	10	TRBJ2-7	ASRRDAGEQY
TRBV27	13	TRBJ1-6	ASSFIGDRLSPLH
TRBV7-2	13	TRBJ2-7	ASSFVPGQGYEQY
TRBV6-5	13	TRBJ2-3	ASSQQGPHTDTQY
TRBV27	13	TRBJ1-5	ASSLAPRRDQPQH
TRBV27	11	TRBJ2-7	ASSSGLPTEQY
TRBV5-1	14	TRBJ1-2	ASSPSPDRGDNGYT
TRBV12-3/TRBV12-4	14	TRBJ2-3	ASSFGGGGITDTQY
TRBV12-3/TRBV12-4	12	TRBJ1-3	ASSFGGIGNTIY
TRBV6-4	12	TRBJ2-1	ASSEFGEYNEQF
TRBV5-1	15	TRBJ2-2	ASRPSRGTANTGELF
TRBV5-6	16	TRBJ2-6	ASSQIEATSWGANVLT
TRBV7-9	11	TRBJ2-7	ASSHKGVYEQY
TRBV4-3	14	TRBJ2-3	ASTPTPAGSTDTQY
TRBV7-9	13	TRBJ2-2	ASSWRDGHTGELF
TRBV12-3/TRBV12-4	11	TRBJ2-6	ASRDAGANVLT
TRBV6-1	16	TRBJ2-3	ASSEEAGGLGVSDTQY
TRBV9	13	TRBJ2-7	ASSVQAVPYYEQY
TRBV9	11	TRBJ2-1	ASSEGGGNQQF
TRBV18	13	TRBJ2-3	ASSPSGGIGDTQY
TRBV29-1	12	TRBJ2-6	SVEGGVGANVLT
TRBV4-2	16	TRBJ2-5	ASSQGPLGTYIEETQY
TRBV3-1	14	TRBJ2-1	ASSELAGGFYNEQF
TRBV20-1	16	TRBJ2-1	SARGGLAGRVPYNEQF
TRBV6-1	14	TRBJ2-1	ASSENPAGGRRGQF
TRBV9	13	TRBJ2-5	ASSVVGTGGETQY
TRBV28	9	TRBJ2-7	PFSGSYEQY
TRBV29-1	13	TRBJ2-1	SVVTLAGVAGEQF
TRBV20-1	15	TRBJ2-3	SARERVAGGSTDTQY
TRBV7-9	10	TRBJ2-1	ASSPSYNEQF
TRBV11-2	14	TRBJ2-2	ASSSFLAGEAGELF
TRBV12-3/TRBV12-4	12	TRBJ1-3	ASSQHRPGNTIY